This TCR beta chain was captured by sequencing in a study of cytomegalovirus exposure and HLA in healthy donors. Amplification used 60 Vbeta primers and 13 Jbeta primers. The protocol was immunoSEQ multiplex PCR, while the TCRdb copy is restricted to in-frame clones and leaves out a portion. The table includes 100,000 to 130,000 clones, over 75% detected once. The CDR3 has 13 amino acids. Trimming stripped 1 base from V and 12 bases from J, with 16 bases between. The germline V gene has CDR1 SGHTS and CDR2 YDEGEE. The J gene is TRBJ1-1, the V gene TRBV5-8; D not resolved. Sequencing was carried out using PBMCs. This TCR was recovered from a young man in good health and CMV-seronegative. The CDR3 bases are TGTGCCAGCAGCTTGACGAGCACCCGCCCGTCTTTCTTT. This translates into CASSLTSTRPSFF.